The entry below describes one T cell receptor beta chain. Its cognate antigen is unknown. The PCR contained 60 Vbeta and 13 Jbeta primers. The assay was immunoSEQ multiplex PCR, and TCRdb's table has in-frame clones only and misses some. Of 150,000 to 200,000 clones in the sample, about 83% were seen once. Each donor was nominally healthy when sampled (though unrecorded immune exposures were likely). The data belong to a study of cytomegalovirus exposure and HLA in healthy donors. The germline V gene encodes CDR1 MNHEY and CDR2 SVGAGI. The CDR3 is 13 amino acids. The V and J ends lost 6 bases and 3 bases, in that order; junction bases with no gene match: 1. Notes on the study in general: Under in vitro conditions, a few CMV-associated chains were confirmed as specific for CMV antigens. Later examination showed HLA-associated TCR beta chains had greater clonal expansion than equally common others.

This sequence originates from a man aged 40-49 years in good health and CMV-seropositive. The sequencing input was PBMCs. The chain carries TRBV6-5 and TRBJ2-3; 9 bases line up with TRBD1. The CDR3 reads CASRTGGTDTQYF. The CDR3 nucleotides read TGTGCCAGCAGGACAGGGGGAACAGATACGCAGTATTTT.